This T cell receptor (beta chain) came from a study of T cell responses to AZD1222 COVID-19 vaccine. The data were produced by immunoSEQ multiplex PCR, yet TCRdb's version contains in-frame clones alone and is incomplete. The data contain approximately 120,000 clones, more than 80% of them singletons. The junction had 7 bases not matched to a gene; V was cut back by 6 bases and J by 2 bases. Germline V CDR1 and CDR2: MDHEN, SYDVKM. The CDR3 runs 15 residues. The TCR comes from an adult in good health. The gene calls are TRBV28 and TRBJ2-7; 10 bases map to TRBD2. Sequences were derived from peripheral blood, sampled on day 0 of AZD1222 vaccination. CDR3 residues: CASSYGTSAAYEQYF. The CDR3 DNA is TGTGCCAGCAGCTATGGGACTAGCGCCGCCTACGAGCAGTACTTC.